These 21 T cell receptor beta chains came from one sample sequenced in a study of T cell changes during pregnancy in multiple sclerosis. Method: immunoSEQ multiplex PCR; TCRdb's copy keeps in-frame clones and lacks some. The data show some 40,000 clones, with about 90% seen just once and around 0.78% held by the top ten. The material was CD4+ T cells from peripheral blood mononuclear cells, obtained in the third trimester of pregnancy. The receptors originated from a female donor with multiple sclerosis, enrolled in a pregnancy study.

CDR3 loop: CSVVGVREGGQFF. In nucleotides, the CDR3 is TGCAGCGTGGTGGGGGTGCGGGAGGGGGGGCAGTTCTTC. The rearrangement uses TRBV29-1 and TRBJ2-1; 9 nucleotides agree with TRBD2. The germline V gene encodes CDR1 SQVTM and CDR2 ANQGSEA. The CDR3 is 13 residues long. The V segment lost 6 bases and the J segment 12 bases; nucleotides outside the gene matches: 12.

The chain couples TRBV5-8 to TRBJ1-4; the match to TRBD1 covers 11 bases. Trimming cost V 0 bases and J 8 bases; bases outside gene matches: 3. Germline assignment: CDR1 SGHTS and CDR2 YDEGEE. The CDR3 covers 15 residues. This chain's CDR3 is CASSLGTGGNEKLFF. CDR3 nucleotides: TGTGCCAGCAGCTTGGGGACAGGGGGCAACGAAAAACTGTTTTTT.

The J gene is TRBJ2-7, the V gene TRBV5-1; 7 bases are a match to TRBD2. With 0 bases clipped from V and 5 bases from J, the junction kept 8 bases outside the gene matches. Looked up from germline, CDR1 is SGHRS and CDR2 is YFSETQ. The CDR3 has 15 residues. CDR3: CASSLVGGLEHEQYF. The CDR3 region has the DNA TGCGCCAGCAGCTTGGTGGGAGGGTTAGAACACGAGCAGTACTTC.

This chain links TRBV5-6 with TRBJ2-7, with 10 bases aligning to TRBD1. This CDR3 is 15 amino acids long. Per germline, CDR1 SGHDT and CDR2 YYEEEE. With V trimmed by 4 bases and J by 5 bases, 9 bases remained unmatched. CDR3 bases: TGTGCCAGCAGCGGAGACCGGGACAGGGGCCACGAGCAGTACTTC. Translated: CASSGDRDRGHEQYF. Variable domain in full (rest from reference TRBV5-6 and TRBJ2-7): DAGVTQSPTHLIKTRGQQVTLRCSPKSGHDTVSWYQQALGQGPQFIFQYYEEEERQRGNFPDRFSGHQFPNYSSELNVNALLLGDSALYLCASSGDRDRGHEQYFGPGTRLTVT.

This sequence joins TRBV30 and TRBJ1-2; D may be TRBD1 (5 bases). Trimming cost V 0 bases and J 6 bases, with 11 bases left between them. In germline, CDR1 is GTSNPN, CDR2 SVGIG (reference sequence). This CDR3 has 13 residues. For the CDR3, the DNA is TGTGCCTGGAGTGTAACCAGGGTGAATGGCTACACCTTC. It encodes CAWSVTRVNGYTF.

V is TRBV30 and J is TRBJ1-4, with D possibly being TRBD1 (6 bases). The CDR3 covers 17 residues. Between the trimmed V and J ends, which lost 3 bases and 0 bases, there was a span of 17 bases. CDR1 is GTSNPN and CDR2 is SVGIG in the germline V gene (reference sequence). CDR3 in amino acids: CAWSKQGSDPTNEKLFF. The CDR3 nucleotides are TGTGCCTGGAGCAAACAGGGTTCGGACCCAACTAATGAAAAACTGTTTTTT.

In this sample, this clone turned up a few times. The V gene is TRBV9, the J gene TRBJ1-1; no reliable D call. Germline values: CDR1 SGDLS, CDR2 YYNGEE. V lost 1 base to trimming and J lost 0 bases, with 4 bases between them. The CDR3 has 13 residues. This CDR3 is CASSVSVNTEAFF. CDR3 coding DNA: TGTGCCAGCAGCGTATCCGTGAACACTGAAGCTTTCTTT.

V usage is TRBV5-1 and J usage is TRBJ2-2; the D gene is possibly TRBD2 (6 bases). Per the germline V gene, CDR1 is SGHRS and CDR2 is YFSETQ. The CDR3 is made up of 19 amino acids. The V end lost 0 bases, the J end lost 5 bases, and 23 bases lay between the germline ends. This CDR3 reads CASSLGRSSGLTETGELFF. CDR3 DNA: TGCGCCAGCAGCTTGGGCCGTTCCAGCGGGCTAACGGAAACCGGGGAGCTGTTTTTT.

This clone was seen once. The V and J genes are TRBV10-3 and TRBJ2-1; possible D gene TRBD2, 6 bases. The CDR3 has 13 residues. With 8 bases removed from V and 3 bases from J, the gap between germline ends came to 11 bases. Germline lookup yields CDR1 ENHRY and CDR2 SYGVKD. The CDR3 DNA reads TGTGCCATCGGATCGGGAGACTACAATGAGCAGTTCTTC. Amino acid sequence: CAIGSGDYNEQFF.

This chain's CDR3 is CASSYLNYGYTF. The CDR3 DNA reads TGTGCCAGCAGCTATCTTAACTATGGCTACACCTTC. The chain carries TRBV7-2 and TRBJ1-2; the D is unclear. Trimming shortened V by 4 bases and J by 1 base, and 4 bases separated the two germline ends. The CDR3 runs 12 residues. Germline V lookup: CDR1 SGHTA, CDR2 FQGNSA.

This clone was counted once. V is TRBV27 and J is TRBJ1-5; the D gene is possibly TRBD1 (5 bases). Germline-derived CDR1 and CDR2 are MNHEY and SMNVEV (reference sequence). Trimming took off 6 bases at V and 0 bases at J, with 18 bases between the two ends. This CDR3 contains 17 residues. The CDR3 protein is CASSFIRQSNSNQPQHF. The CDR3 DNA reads TGTGCCAGCAGCTTTATTCGACAGTCCAATAGCAATCAGCCCCAGCATTTT.

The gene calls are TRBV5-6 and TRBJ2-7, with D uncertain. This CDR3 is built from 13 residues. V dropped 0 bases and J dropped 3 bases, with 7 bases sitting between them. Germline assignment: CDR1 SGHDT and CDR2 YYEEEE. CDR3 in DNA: TGTGCCAGCAGCTTGGGTCGTAGCTACGAGCAGTACTTC. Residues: CASSLGRSYEQYF.

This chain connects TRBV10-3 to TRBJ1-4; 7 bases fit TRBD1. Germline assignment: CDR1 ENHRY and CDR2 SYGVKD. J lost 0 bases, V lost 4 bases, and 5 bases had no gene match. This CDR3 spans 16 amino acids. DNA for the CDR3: TGTGCCATCAGTGGCGGGGACAGCGCAACTAATGAAAAACTGTTTTTT. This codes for CAISGGDSATNEKLFF.

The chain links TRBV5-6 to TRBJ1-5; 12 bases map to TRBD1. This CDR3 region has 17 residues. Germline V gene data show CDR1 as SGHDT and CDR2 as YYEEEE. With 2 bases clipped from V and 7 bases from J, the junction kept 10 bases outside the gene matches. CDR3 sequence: CASSFMGQGARRQPQHF. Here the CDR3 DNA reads TGTGCCAGCAGCTTTATGGGACAGGGGGCACGAAGGCAGCCCCAGCATTTT.

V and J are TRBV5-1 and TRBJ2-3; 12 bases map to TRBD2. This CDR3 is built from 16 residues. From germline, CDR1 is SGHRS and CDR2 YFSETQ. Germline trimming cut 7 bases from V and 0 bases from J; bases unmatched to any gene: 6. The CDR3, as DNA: TGCGCCAGCCAGTTCGGACTAGCGGGGAGCACAGATACGCAGTATTTT. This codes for CASQFGLAGSTDTQYF. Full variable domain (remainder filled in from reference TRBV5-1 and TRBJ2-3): KAGVTQTPRYLIKTRGQQVTLSCSPISGHRSVSWYQQTPGQGLQFLFEYFSETQRNKGNFPGRFSGRQFSNSRSEMNVSTLELGDSALYLCASQFGLAGSTDTQYFGPGTRLTVL.

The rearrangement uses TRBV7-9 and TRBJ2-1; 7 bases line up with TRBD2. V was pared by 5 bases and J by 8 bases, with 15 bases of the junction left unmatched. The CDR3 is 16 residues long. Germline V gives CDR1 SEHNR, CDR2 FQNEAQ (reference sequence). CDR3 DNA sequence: TGTGCCAGCAGCCGGAGGACTAGTGGAACATTTGATGAGCAGTTCTTC. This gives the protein CASSRRTSGTFDEQFF.

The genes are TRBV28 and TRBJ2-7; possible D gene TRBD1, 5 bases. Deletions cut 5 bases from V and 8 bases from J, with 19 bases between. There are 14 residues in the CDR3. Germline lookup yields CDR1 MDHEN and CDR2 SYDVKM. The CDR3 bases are TGTGCCAGCAGTACCGCAGACAGTCTGTTAAAGCAGTACTTC. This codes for CASSTADSLLKQYF.

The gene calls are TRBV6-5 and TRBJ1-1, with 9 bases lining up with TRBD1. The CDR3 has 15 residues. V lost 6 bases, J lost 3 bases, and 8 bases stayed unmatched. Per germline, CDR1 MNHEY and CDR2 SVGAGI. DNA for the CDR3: TGTGCCAGCAGGAAACCGGGACAGGGACACACTGAAGCTTTCTTT. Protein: CASRKPGQGHTEAFF.

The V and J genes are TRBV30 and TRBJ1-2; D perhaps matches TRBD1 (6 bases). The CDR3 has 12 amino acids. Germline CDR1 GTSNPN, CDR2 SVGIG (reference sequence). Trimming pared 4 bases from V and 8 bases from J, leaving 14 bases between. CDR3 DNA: TGTGCCTGGAACCGGGACACCCTCGGCTACACCTTC. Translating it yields CAWNRDTLGYTF. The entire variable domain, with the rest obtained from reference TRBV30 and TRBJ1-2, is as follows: SQTIHQWPATLVQPVGSPLSLECTVEGTSNPNLYWYRQAAGRGLQLLFYSVGIGQISSEVPQNLSASRPQDRQFILSSKKLLLSDSGFYLCAWNRDTLGYTFGSGTRLTVV.

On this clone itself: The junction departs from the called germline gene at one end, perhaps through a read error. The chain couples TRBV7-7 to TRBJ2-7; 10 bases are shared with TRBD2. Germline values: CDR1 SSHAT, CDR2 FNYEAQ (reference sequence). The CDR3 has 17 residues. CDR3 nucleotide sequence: TGTGCTAGCAGCTTACAGCGGGGGGGACGACCGTCCTACGAGCAGTACTTC. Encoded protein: CASSLQRGGRPSYEQYF.

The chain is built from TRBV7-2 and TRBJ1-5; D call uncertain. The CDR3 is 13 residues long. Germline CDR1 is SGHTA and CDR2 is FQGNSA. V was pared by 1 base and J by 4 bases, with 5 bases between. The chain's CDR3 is CASSLVQNQPQHF. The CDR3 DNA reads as TGTGCCAGCAGCTTAGTACAGAATCAGCCCCAGCATTTT.